This TCR beta chain is drawn from a study of cytomegalovirus exposure and HLA in healthy donors (dated by TCRdb to the late 2010s). About the study as a whole: In an earlier analysis of 587 of the donors, about 270 Gb of sequence data and 117 million unique TCR beta sequences from 150 million to 200 million T cells were reported. Around 320 gigabases of sequencing data and tens of millions of unique TCR sequences were included in an early release covering over 600 HLA-typed donors. Of the 398 genotyped donors, 65% to 90% were placed in the genetic ancestry cluster associated with self-reported Caucasian donors. The study aimed to test whether cataloging public T cell receptors could reveal signatures of past pathogen exposure. Using immunosequencing, the study profiled T cell repertoires from 666 subjects and related those repertoires to cytomegalovirus serostatus. A separate validation cohort of 100 to 150 different subjects was used in addition to the roughly 620-subject first cohort. The study combined high-throughput TCR immunosequencing, statistical association of individual TCRs with disease status, and machine learning to predict cytomegalovirus infection status. A later analysis re-analyzed previously published TCR beta repertoires from approximately 700 donors and added high-resolution HLA genotyping to study TCR occurrence patterns. Rather than using new phenotypic data, the later analysis identified candidate immune exposures from TCR beta sequences and from how often those sequences occurred across donors. To decide whether each TCR beta V gene segment behaved as functional or pseudogenic, an earlier analysis of several hundred of the donors relied on high-throughput TCR beta sequencing. Donor age, sex, ethnicity and CMV serostatus were compiled together with the repertoire data. Genome-wide SNP genotypes for about three fifths of the 666 donors were used in a later genetic analysis, which treated that subset as a discovery cohort. All discovery cohort repertoires had been generated using a single sequencing platform. Both class I and class II loci were covered by HLA typing, at four-digit resolution. Typing coverage differed by locus: A, B, C, DRB1 and DQB1 were typed in about 620-630 donors, DQA1 in approximately 520, DPA1 in 600 to 610, and DPB1 in roughly 450. Because of strong linkage in the cohort, 5 or 6 DR-DQ haplotypes were treated as single units for association and clustering. Among 398 genotyped donors of the cohort, an average of approximately 220,000 unique TCR beta nucleotide sequences was sequenced per donor, of which 15% to 20% were non-productive. Summary of the overall study and its limitations: This cohort had only TCR beta chains sequenced, and the lack of alpha or paired-chain data limited which features could be detected. Immune exposure information for the cohort was limited to CMV serostatus. A later analysis found that HLA-associated TCR beta chains were more clonally expanded and had lower generation probabilities than equally common non-associated chains. Most TCR sequences were seen in very few donors, while some public TCRs were found in many individuals. The study gave a list of some 150 TCR beta chains associated with cytomegalovirus. In a later genetic analysis, a missense DCLRE1C variant was associated with V-gene and J-gene trimming of TCR beta chains, and the association was replicated in an independent cohort. A further reported finding was that TCR beta sequences accurately predicted the HLA-A and HLA-B alleles for most subjects in the first cohort. Sequencing depth was assumed to be roughly uniform across donors in the presence/absence analyses, though that assumption may not hold. The authors suggested that the approach could potentially be extended to other disease states and immunological phenotypes. When HLA alleles, especially DR and DQ, strongly co-occurred, TCR associations were difficult to assign to individual alleles. Correlated functional status among segregating V segments might be attributable to linkage disequilibrium, but an unknown experimental factor could not be ruled out. In a later analysis, the rate of TCR association differed among HLA loci, with DRB1 alleles having the most associated TCRs and HLA-C alleles having the fewest. The classifier was reported to diagnose cytomegalovirus status with high specificity and sensitivity in both the original cohort and the validation cohort. The sequencing pipeline was judged likely to have produced a cluster of highly shared sequence variants as a technical artifact. Because HLA typing was unavailable for some donors at each locus, only the typed subset was used in association tests. A later analysis reported that several top co-occurrence clusters appeared linked to parvovirus B19, influenza, CMV and Epstein-Barr virus. In an earlier analysis of 587 of the donors, most TCR beta V segments appeared in productive rearrangements about 87% or about 30% of the time, broadly matching IMGT annotations. According to a later genetic analysis, donors in an Asian-associated ancestry cluster had fewer N-insertions in productive TCRs than the approximately 710-donor mean. Some IMGT-functional V segments, including TRBV6-2 and TRBV6-3, could not be distinguished by the 87-base-pair reads and were therefore excluded. At a false discovery rate of 0.05, a later analysis linked about 16,000 TCR beta sequences to specific HLA alleles. A few of the identified cytomegalovirus-associated TCR beta chains were confirmed in vitro to be specific for cytomegalovirus antigens. Because counts were too low, around 17 rarely observed V segments, including chromosome 9 orphons, were left out of the earlier analysis of over 550 of the donors. According to a later analysis, most CMV-associated TCR beta chains appeared to be HLA-restricted, and the HLA associations seemed to be driven largely by CMV exposure.

For this clone: It has no known antigen specificity. Nothing much larger sits one base from this clone, and base qualities are not available.

The library was made by the immunoSEQ multiplex PCR assay. For the multiplex PCR, a mixture combining 60 forward primers for TCR Vbeta segments and 13 reverse primers for TCR Jbeta segments was used. The CDR3 region of rearranged TCR beta genes was amplified from genomic DNA with a multiplex PCR assay. Amplified TCR beta libraries were sequenced as 87-base-pair reads on the Illumina HiSeq System. The paper's processing steps were these. A later analysis counted about 80 million unique TCR beta chains across the approximately 700 repertoires, and around 9.9 million of these chains were shared by at least two donors. A nearest-neighbor algorithm error-corrected the raw reads and collapsed the reads into unique sequences, merging closely related sequences to remove PCR and sequencing errors. CDR3 sequences were aligned to IMGT reference sequences to assign V, D and J gene segments. Each retained sequence needed at least a six-nucleotide match to both a V gene segment and a J gene segment. Rearrangements were classified as productive when the CDR3 lacked stop codons and remained in frame with V and J, and all other rearrangements were classified as non-productive. CDR3 was defined by IMGT convention, running from the second conserved V-encoded cysteine to the conserved J-encoded phenylalanine. Sequences without an unambiguous match to a single V gene segment were excluded from the earlier analysis of almost 600 of the donors. An earlier analysis of 587 of the donors classified V segments as functional when productive rearrangements were above 56.7% and as segregating when the standard deviation between donors was above 5%. A statistical classification framework was built for diagnosing cytomegalovirus status from the catalog of TCR beta chain sequences. A later analysis assigned V and J genes by comparing TCR nucleotide sequences with IMGT/GENE-DB human TR gene sequences. In a later analysis, CDR3 sequences and most-parsimonious VDJ recombination scenarios were assigned using the TCRdist pipeline. In a later analysis, every TCR beta chain was defined by the combination of its CDR3 amino acid sequence and its V-gene family, and reads without a unique V-gene family were dropped. To address suspected cross-contamination and a sequencing artifact, a later analysis removed 592 highly shared, low-generation-probability nucleotide sequences. In a later analysis, a clonal expansion index was calculated for each public chain from normalized within-repertoire ranks of inferred template counts. In a later analysis, generation probabilities were computed with a VDJ recombination model fitted to out-of-frame rearrangements, and the resulting probabilities were checked against IGoR. A later analysis scored TCR-TCR, TCR-HLA and TCR-CMV co-occurrence with hypergeometric tests, applying a repertoire-size bias correction to TCR pairs. To estimate false discovery rates, a later analysis permuted the HLA or CMV assignments 20 times. In a later analysis, co-occurring TCRs were grouped using DBSCAN, with TCRdist sequence similarity added in when clustering inside HLA-allele-positive subsets. For co-occurrence clustering, repertoires with fewer than 30,000 or more than 120,000 public chains were excluded, along with roughly 5 repertoires with anomalous nucleotide sharing. Not all clones reach the TCRdb copy of this immuneACCESS table, which keeps in-frame sequences only. Checked studies attribute under half of the gap to unresolved V genes and leave the rest unexplained. Clonal size and the V and J genes are those of that table, whereas D and trimming came from the DNA. Present in this sample are 200,000 or so clones, 70% to 85% of which were seen just once. The top ten hold 0.098% of the sample.

V is trimmed back by 4 bases and J by 5 bases, and the junction contains 5 bases that no gene match accounts for. From the germline V gene, CDR1 is MNHNS and CDR2 is SASEGT. Including the terminal cysteine and phenylalanine, the CDR3 comprises 15 residues. The read is trimmed to its CDR3 DNA, 45 bases read in frame from base 1. In total, approximately 690 healthy bone marrow donors made up the cohort. All cohort members were sampled while nominally healthy, although unrecorded immune exposures were likely present. The donor tested CMV seronegative, placing the donor among the 350 or so seronegative members of the cohort. A peripheral blood sample was provided by each donor, and peripheral blood mononuclear cells were used for TCR beta sequencing. Genomic DNA extraction from the blood cell samples was performed with the Qiagen DNeasy Blood Extraction Kit.

The sequencing input was PBMCs. The receptor comes from a boy aged 2 to 9 in good health and CMV-seronegative. The chain was built from TRBV6-1 and TRBJ2-1; a stretch of 10 junction bases matches TRBD1. The DNA sequence is as follows: TGTGCCAGCAGTGCCGGGACAGGGGCTCACAATGAGCAGTTCTTC. The encoded protein is CASSAGTGAHNEQFF.